Given below is one TCR beta chain in context. Each individual provided 1 to 8 samples (taken pretreatment and on-treatment). V dropped 2 bases and J dropped 4 bases, with 11 bases sitting between them. Germline loops: CDR1 LGHNA, CDR2 YNFKEQ. This CDR3 has 14 amino acids. These data come from a study of PD-L1 blockade in urothelial cancer. Study-level background: Male sex and bladder-origin urothelial cancer characterized about 85% of the 29 patients. Analyses used blood from 3 weeks (second dose) and 6 weeks after treatment start. Earlier, patients had received 0 to 3 chemotherapy regimens.

TCRdb's copy holds only in-frame clones and misses some; the assay was immunoSEQ multiplex PCR. The table records about 49,000 clones, roughly 87% of them present only once. The TCR originated in a man between 60 and 70 years old with urothelial cancer. The rearrangement uses TRBV4-2 and TRBJ2-5, with D tentatively TRBD2 (6 bases). Here the sequenced sample was PBMCs, taken around atezolizumab (anti-PD-L1) treatment. CDR3 nucleotide sequence: TGTGCCAGCAGCCAAAGGGACTCCGCAGAGACCCAGTACTTC. Amino acids: CASSQRDSAETQYF.